This entry lists 22 T cell receptor beta chains sequenced from one sample in a study of cytomegalovirus exposure and HLA in healthy donors. The PCR used 60 Vbeta and 13 Jbeta primers. Sequencing used immunoSEQ multiplex PCR; TCRdb keeps in-frame clones, though not all of them. The table has about 130,000 clones, over 75% seen once; the top ten hold almost 6%. Source material: PBMCs. These TCRs come from a woman aged 40 to 50 in good health and CMV-seropositive.

The genes are TRBV5-4 and TRBJ1-1, with 8 bases that match TRBD1. With V trimmed by 1 base and J by 3 bases, 5 bases remained unmatched. Germline assignment: CDR1 SGHNT and CDR2 YYREEE (reference sequence). This CDR3 is 15 amino acids long. The CDR3 sequence is CASSLPRTGHTEAFF. The CDR3 nucleotides read TGTGCCAGCAGCTTGCCCCGGACAGGGCACACTGAAGCTTTCTTT.

The J gene is TRBJ1-1, the V gene TRBV5-1; D is perhaps TRBD1 (5 bases). This CDR3 region has 14 residues. Trimming left V 4 bases short and J 5 bases short, with 15 bases between. Germline lookup yields CDR1 SGHRS and CDR2 YFSETQ. The DNA of the CDR3 is TGCGCCAGCAGCCCCTCAGGGCCGGCTACTGAAGCTTTCTTT. This translates into CASSPSGPATEAFF.

The V call is TRBV7-2, the J call TRBJ1-1, with D possibly being TRBD1 (6 bases). The CDR3 is made up of 14 amino acids. Germline V gene lookup returns CDR1 SGHTA and CDR2 FQGNSA. The ends were cut back, 5 bases at V and 0 bases at J, with 10 bases in the middle. CDR3 sequence reads: CASSRDRLNTEAFF. The DNA for the CDR3 is TGTGCCAGCAGCCGAGACAGGCTGAACACTGAAGCTTTCTTT. Full variable domain (rest looked up from reference TRBV7-2 and TRBJ1-1): GAGVSQSPSNKVTEKGKDVELRCDPISGHTALYWYRQSLGQGLEFLIYFQGNSAPDKSGLPSDRFSAERTGGSVSTLTIQRTQQEDSAVYLCASSRDRLNTEAFFGQGTRLTVV.

In DNA, the CDR3 is TGTGCCATCAGTGAGTCCCGGACAGCCGGGCTCCACTTT. Encoded protein: CAISESRTAGLHF. The chain joins TRBV10-3 to TRBJ1-6, with D maybe TRBD1 (6 bases). The CDR3 consists of 13 residues. Trimming took off 0 bases at V and 16 bases at J, with 13 bases between the two ends. Germline loops: CDR1 ENHRY, CDR2 SYGVKD.

This sequence joins TRBV6-5 and TRBJ1-4, with 7 nucleotides matching TRBD1. The CDR3 loop spans 15 amino acids. The V gene end was trimmed by 5 bases and the J gene end by 0 bases; junction bases not matched to a gene: 3. Germline V CDR1 and CDR2: MNHEY, SVGAGI. CDR3 loop: CASSRDSATNEKLFF. CDR3 nucleotide sequence: TGTGCCAGCAGTCGGGACAGTGCAACTAATGAAAAACTGTTTTTT.

The rearrangement joins TRBV10-2 to TRBJ2-1, with 11 bases lining up with TRBD2. The CDR3 has 16 amino acids. Germline-derived CDR1 and CDR2 are WSHSY and SAAADI. The V and J ends lost 3 bases and 9 bases, in that order; junction bases with no gene match: 10. The CDR3 region is CASSEHSGGALSEQFF. The CDR3 DNA is TGCGCCAGCAGTGAACATAGCGGGGGGGCTCTCAGTGAGCAGTTCTTC.

This clone appeared a single time. CDR3 DNA sequence: TGTGCCAGTATCCCCAGCGGGAGAGGACGGGTTGAGCAGTTCTTC. Translation: CASIPSGRGRVEQFF. This chain links TRBV6-5 with TRBJ2-1, with 8 bases aligning to TRBD2. The V gene end was trimmed by 9 bases and the J gene end by 9 bases; junction bases not matched to a gene: 16. Germline V gives CDR1 MNHEY, CDR2 SVGAGI. The CDR3 is 15 residues long.

CDR3 amino acids: CASSLGQPNEAFF. In DNA, the CDR3 is TGTGCCAGCAGCTTAGGACAGCCCAATGAAGCTTTCTTT. The genes are TRBV5-5 and TRBJ1-1, with D perhaps TRBD1 (6 bases). The V gene's germline CDR1 is SGHKS and CDR2 YYEKEE (reference sequence). Trimming stripped 2 bases from V and 7 bases from J, with 12 bases between. The CDR3 runs 13 residues.

V and J are TRBV5-6 and TRBJ2-1, with a possible D match to TRBD2 (6 bases). Germline CDR1 SGHDT, CDR2 YYEEEE. Trimming removed 4 bases at V and 2 bases at J, with 10 bases between. The CDR3 is 14 residues long. CDR3 nucleotides: TGTGCCAGCAGCAGACCTAGCGCCTACAATGAGCAGTTCTTC. Protein: CASSRPSAYNEQFF. The full variable domain, with the rest looked up from reference TRBV5-6 and TRBJ2-1, is DAGVTQSPTHLIKTRGQQVTLRCSPKSGHDTVSWYQQALGQGPQFIFQYYEEEERQRGNFPDRFSGHQFPNYSSELNVNALLLGDSALYLCASSRPSAYNEQFFGPGTRLTVL.

The gene calls are TRBV29-1 and TRBJ1-1; D not resolved. V gave up 2 bases and J gave up 6 bases, with 10 bases separating them. Germline V gene sequence: CDR1 SQVTM, CDR2 ANQGSEA. The CDR3 is 12 amino acids. The CDR3 region has the DNA TGCAGCGTTGAAATCCCTGGGCCTGAAGCTTTCTTT. Its protein product is CSVEIPGPEAFF.

This clone was seen a handful of times. This chain links TRBV5-1 with TRBJ2-5; 8 bases fit TRBD2. V lost 4 bases and J lost 7; bases outside the gene matches: 6. From germline, CDR1 is SGHRS and CDR2 YFSETQ. The CDR3 sequence is 13 residues long. The CDR3 sequence: CASSIDGGGTQYF. For the CDR3, the DNA is TGCGCCAGCAGCATAGACGGGGGGGGGACCCAGTACTTC.

To note about this clone: Other nucleotide sequences from this sample produce the same CDR3. The chain combines TRBV7-2 with TRBJ2-5; possibly TRBD2 for D (7 bases). Germline V gene data show CDR1 as SGHTA and CDR2 as FQGNSA. The CDR3 contains 14 residues. V was trimmed by 5 bases and J by 1 base, leaving 11 bases between them. DNA of the CDR3: TGTGCCAGCAGCCTGGGGGGGCTCCAAGAGACCCAGTACTTC. It specifies CASSLGGLQETQYF.

The V and J genes are TRBV19 and TRBJ1-5; D is possibly TRBD1 (6 bases). This CDR3 is 16 amino acids long. Germline V lookup: CDR1 LNHDA, CDR2 SQIVND (reference sequence). Trimming took 5 bases from V and 0 from J, leaving 14 bases between them. CDR3 in amino acids: CASSHTGWYSNQPQHF. The DNA of the CDR3 is TGTGCCAGTAGTCATACAGGGTGGTATAGCAATCAGCCCCAGCATTTT.

This sequence joins TRBV5-1 and TRBJ2-1, with 9 bases fitting TRBD2. Germline values: CDR1 SGHRS, CDR2 YFSETQ. The CDR3 is 15 amino acids. Trimming cost V 0 bases and J 15 bases; bases outside gene matches: 13. The CDR3 region is CASSLVVSGSQDWFF. CDR3 coding DNA: TGCGCCAGCAGCTTGGTCGTTAGCGGGAGTCAGGATTGGTTCTTC.

The chain is built from TRBV11-2 and TRBJ2-3, with 7 bases fitting TRBD1. The CDR3 length is 14 residues. With 6 bases clipped from V and 0 bases from J, the junction kept 3 bases outside the gene matches. The germline V gene has CDR1 SGHAT and CDR2 FQNNGV. The CDR3, as DNA: TGTGCCAGCAGATCGGGACAGAGCACAGATACGCAGTATTTT. It yields the protein CASRSGQSTDTQYF.

The genes are TRBV27 and TRBJ1-4; 7 nucleotides line up with TRBD1. V shed 5 bases and J 5 bases; nucleotides not matched to a gene: 14. Germline V lookup: CDR1 MNHEY, CDR2 SMNVEV (reference sequence). The CDR3 loop spans 17 amino acids. CDR3 nucleotide sequence: TGTGCCAGCAGTCTGGGAACATTGACCAGGGGGAATGAAAAACTGTTTTTT. This gives the protein CASSLGTLTRGNEKLFF. Using reference TRBV27 and TRBJ1-4 for the parts outside the CDR3, the full variable domain is EAQVTQNPRYLITVTGKKLTVTCSQNMNHEYMSWYRQDPGLGLRQIYYSMNVEVTDKGDVPEGYKVSRKEKRNFPLILESPSPNQTSLYFCASSLGTLTRGNEKLFFGSGTQLSVL.

This rearrangement joins TRBV7-3 to TRBJ2-1, with TRBD2 matching over 13 bases. Germline V gives CDR1 SGHTA, CDR2 FQGTGA. V trimming: 6 bases; J trimming: 8 bases; junction bases outside the gene matches: 10. CDR3 size: 16 residues. The DNA for the CDR3 is TGTGCCAGCAGTACCGGGACTAGCGGGATTAGCGATGAGCAGTTCTTC. This sequence encodes CASSTGTSGISDEQFF.

The chain carries TRBV5-1 and TRBJ1-1, with TRBD1 matching over 8 bases. V lost 6 bases and J lost 1; bases outside the gene matches: 5. Germline loops: CDR1 SGHRS, CDR2 YFSETQ. The length of the CDR3 is 14 residues. The CDR3 spells CASTYGTGNTEAFF. In DNA form, the CDR3 reads TGCGCCAGCACCTACGGGACAGGGAACACTGAAGCTTTCTTT.

The rearrangement joins TRBV27 to TRBJ2-1; D possibly corresponds to TRBD2 (5 bases). The CDR3 contains 11 residues. Germline CDR1 is MNHEY and CDR2 is SMNVEV (reference sequence). Trimming removed 10 bases at V and 6 bases at J, with 10 bases between. The CDR3 nucleotides are TGTGCCAAGCCGCGGGTCAATGAGCAGTTCTTC. Translation: CAKPRVNEQFF.

This clone was counted many times. The CDR3 DNA reads TGTGCCAGCAGTCAAGTAACCGGACTAACCAGCTCCTACAATGAGCAGTTCTTC. It is translated as CASSQVTGLTSSYNEQFF. J is TRBJ2-1 and V is TRBV2; possibly TRBD2 for D (6 bases). Per the germline V gene, CDR1 is SNHLY and CDR2 is FYNNEI. The V gene lost 5 bases and the J gene lost 0 bases, with 20 bases spanning the gap. The CDR3 totals 18 residues.

This chain connects TRBV6-5 to TRBJ1-2; 11 bases fit TRBD1. Germline loops: CDR1 MNHEY, CDR2 SVGAGI. With V trimmed by 5 bases and J by 13 bases, 3 bases remained unmatched. The CDR3 sequence is 11 residues long. CDR3 amino acids: CASSGTGGSTF. Here the CDR3 DNA reads TGTGCCAGCAGTGGGACAGGGGGTTCCACCTTC.

A note on this clone: One junction end does not reproduce the germline sequence, and a read error may be involved. The sample contains more than one DNA sequence encoding this CDR3. The chain uses TRBV12-5 and TRBJ2-4; the D gene is possibly TRBD1 (6 bases). This CDR3 comprises 19 residues. CDR1 is LGHNT and CDR2 is FRNRAP in the germline V gene. The CDR3 DNA sequence: TGTGCCAGTGGTTTGACACCACTCACAGGGAAGGTAGCCAAAAACATTCAGTACTTC. Its protein is CASGLTPLTGKVAKNIQYF.